This T cell receptor beta chain derives from a study of T cell changes during pregnancy in multiple sclerosis. Germline CDR1 reads LGHNA; CDR2 reads YNFKEQ. Germline trimming cut 4 bases from V and 0 bases from J; bases unmatched to any gene: 8. This CDR3 is 19 amino acids long. This table comes from immunoSEQ multiplex PCR, and its TCRdb copy is limited to in-frame clones, with some not included. The sample comprises about 79,000 clones, 75% to 95% of which are singletons, and roughly 0.44% rests with the top ten. The sequence was collected from a female donor with multiple sclerosis, enrolled in a pregnancy study. This chain links TRBV4-2 with TRBJ2-3; the match to TRBD2 covers 15 bases. The source material was CD4+ T cells from peripheral blood mononuclear cells, sampled in the second trimester of pregnancy. CDR3 region: CASSPGLAGGPLSTDTQYF. CDR3 DNA: TGTGCCAGCAGCCCGGGACTAGCGGGGGGACCCTTAAGCACAGATACGCAGTATTTT.